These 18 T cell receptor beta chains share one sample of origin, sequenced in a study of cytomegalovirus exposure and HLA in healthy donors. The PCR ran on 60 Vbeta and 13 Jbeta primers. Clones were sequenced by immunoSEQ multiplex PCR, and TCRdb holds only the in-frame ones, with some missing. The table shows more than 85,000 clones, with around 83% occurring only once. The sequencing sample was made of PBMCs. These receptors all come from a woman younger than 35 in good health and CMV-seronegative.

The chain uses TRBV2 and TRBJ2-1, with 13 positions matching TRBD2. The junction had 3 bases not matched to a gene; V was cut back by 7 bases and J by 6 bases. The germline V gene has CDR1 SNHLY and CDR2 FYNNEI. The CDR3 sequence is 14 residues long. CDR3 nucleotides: TGTGCCAGCACCTGGACTAGCGGGGGCAATGAGCAGTTCTTC. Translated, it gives CASTWTSGGNEQFF. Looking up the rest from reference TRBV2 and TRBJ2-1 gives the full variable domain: EPEVTQTPSHQVTQMGQEVILRCVPISNHLYFYWYRQILGQKVEFLVSFYNNEISEKSEIFDDQFSVERPDGSNFTLKIRSTKLEDSAMYFCASTWTSGGNEQFFGPGTRLTVL.

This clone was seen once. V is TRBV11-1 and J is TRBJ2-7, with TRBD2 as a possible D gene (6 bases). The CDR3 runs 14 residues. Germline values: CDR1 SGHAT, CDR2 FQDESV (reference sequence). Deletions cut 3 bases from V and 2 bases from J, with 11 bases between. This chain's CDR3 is CASSFRDSPYEQYF. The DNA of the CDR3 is TGTGCCAGCAGCTTCCGGGACTCTCCCTACGAGCAGTACTTC.

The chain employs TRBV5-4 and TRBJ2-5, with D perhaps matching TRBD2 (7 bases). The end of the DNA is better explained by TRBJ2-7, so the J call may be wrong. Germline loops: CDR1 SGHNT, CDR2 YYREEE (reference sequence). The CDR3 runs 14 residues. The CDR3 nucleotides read TGTGCCAGCAGCTACAAGGGGGGGTATACCGAGCAGTACTTC. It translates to CASSYKGGYTEQYF.

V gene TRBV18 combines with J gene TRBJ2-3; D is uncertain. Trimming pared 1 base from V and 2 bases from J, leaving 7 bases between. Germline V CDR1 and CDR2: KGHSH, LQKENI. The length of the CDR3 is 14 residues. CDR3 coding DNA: TGTGCCAGCTCACCACGTTCGTTCACAGATACGCAGTATTTT. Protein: CASSPRSFTDTQYF.

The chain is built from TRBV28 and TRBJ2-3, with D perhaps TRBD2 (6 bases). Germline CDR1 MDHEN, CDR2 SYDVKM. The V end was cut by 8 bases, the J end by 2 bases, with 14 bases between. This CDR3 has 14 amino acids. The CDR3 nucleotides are TGTGCCAGCGACGTCGGGGGAGTCACAGATACGCAGTATTTT. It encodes CASDVGGVTDTQYF.

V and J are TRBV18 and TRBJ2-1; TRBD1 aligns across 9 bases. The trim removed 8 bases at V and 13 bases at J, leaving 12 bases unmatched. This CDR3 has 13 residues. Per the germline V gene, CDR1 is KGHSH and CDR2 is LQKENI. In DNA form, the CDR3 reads TGTGCCAGCGCCACCGGACAGGGGCCGAATCAGTTCTTC. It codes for CASATGQGPNQFF.

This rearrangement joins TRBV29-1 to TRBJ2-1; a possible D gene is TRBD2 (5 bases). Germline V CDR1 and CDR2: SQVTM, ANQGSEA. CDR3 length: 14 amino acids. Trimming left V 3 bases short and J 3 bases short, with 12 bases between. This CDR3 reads CSVEGAEIYNEQFF. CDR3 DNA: TGCAGCGTTGAGGGAGCCGAGATCTACAATGAGCAGTTCTTC.

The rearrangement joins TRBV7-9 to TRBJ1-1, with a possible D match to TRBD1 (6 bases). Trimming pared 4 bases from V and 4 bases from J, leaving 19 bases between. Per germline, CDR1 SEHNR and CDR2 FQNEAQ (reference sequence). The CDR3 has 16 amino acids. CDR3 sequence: CASSSSTGGVRTEAFF. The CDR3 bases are TGTGCCAGCAGCTCGTCGACAGGTGGGGTACGCACTGAAGCTTTCTTT.

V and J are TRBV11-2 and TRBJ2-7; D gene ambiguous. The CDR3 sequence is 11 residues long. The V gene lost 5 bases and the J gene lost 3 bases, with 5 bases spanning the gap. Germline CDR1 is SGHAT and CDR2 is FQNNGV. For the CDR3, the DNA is TGTGCCAGCAGCACATTCTACGAGCAGTACTTC. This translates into CASSTFYEQYF.

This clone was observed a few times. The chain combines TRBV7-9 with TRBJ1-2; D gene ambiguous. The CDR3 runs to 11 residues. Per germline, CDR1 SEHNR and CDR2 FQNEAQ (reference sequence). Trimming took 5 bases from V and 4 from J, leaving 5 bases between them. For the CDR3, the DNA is TGTGCCAGCAGCGCCGGCTATGGCTACACCTTC. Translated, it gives CASSAGYGYTF. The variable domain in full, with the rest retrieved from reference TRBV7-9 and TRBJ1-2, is DTGVSQNPRHKITKRGQNVTFRCDPISEHNRLYWYRQTLGQGPEFLTYFQNEAQLEKSRLLSDRFSAERPKGSFSTLEIQRTEQGDSAMYLCASSAGYGYTFGSGTRLTVV.

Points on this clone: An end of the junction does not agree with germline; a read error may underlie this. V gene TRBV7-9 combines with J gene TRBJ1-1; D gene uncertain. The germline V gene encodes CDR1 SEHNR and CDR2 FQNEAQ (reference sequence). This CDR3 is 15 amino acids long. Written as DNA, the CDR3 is TGTTCCAGCAGCTTAGCACTGACTTCGAACACTGAAGCTTTCTTT. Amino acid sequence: CSSSLALTSNTEAFF.

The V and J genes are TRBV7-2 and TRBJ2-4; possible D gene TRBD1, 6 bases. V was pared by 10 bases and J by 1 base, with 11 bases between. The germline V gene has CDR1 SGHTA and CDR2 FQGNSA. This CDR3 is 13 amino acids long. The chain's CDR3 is CATTGLAKNIQYF. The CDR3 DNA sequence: TGTGCCACCACAGGGCTGGCCAAAAACATTCAGTACTTC.

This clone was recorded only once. The CDR3 DNA follows: TGTGCCTGGAGTGATGGGACTAGCGACCTGGGGGAGCAGTACTTC. Translation: CAWSDGTSDLGEQYF. The chain joins TRBV30 to TRBJ2-7; TRBD2 matches 10 bases. Germline CDR1 reads GTSNPN; CDR2 reads SVGIG (reference sequence). V dropped 1 base and J dropped 7; count of bases not matched to a gene: 10. The CDR3 sequence is 15 residues long.

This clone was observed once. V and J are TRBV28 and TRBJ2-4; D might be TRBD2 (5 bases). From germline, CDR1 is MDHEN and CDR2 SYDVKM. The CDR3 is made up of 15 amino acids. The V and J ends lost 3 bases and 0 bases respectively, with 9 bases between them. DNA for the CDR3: TGTGCCAGCAGTTTCAAGGAGGTAGCCAAAAACATTCAGTACTTC. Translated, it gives CASSFKEVAKNIQYF.

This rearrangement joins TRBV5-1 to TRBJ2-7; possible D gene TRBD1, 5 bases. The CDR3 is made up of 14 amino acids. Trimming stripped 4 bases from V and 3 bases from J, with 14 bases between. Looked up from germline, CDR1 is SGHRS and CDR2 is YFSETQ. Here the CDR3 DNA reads TGCGCCAGCAGCCCAGCCTCAGGGAACTACGAGCAGTACTTC. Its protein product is CASSPASGNYEQYF.

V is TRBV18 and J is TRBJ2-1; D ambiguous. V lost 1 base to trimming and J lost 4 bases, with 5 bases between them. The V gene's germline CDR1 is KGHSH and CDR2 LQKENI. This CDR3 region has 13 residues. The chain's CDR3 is CASSPQEYNEQFF. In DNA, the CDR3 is TGTGCCAGCTCACCACAAGAGTACAATGAGCAGTTCTTC.

CDR3 in amino acids: CASRTQGFNYGYTF. The CDR3 DNA follows: TGTGCCAGCAGGACACAGGGTTTTAACTATGGCTACACCTTC. This chain joins TRBV2 and TRBJ1-2; possibly TRBD1 for D (6 bases). The CDR3 length is 14 residues. In germline, CDR1 is SNHLY, CDR2 FYNNEI. V was shortened by 6 bases and J by 1 base, with 12 bases between the two germline ends.

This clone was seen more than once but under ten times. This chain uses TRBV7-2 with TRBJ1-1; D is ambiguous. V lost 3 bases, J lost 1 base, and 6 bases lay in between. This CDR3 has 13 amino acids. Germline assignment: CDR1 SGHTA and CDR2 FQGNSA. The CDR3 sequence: CASSFGKNTEAFF. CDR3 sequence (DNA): TGTGCCAGCAGCTTCGGGAAGAACACTGAAGCTTTCTTT.